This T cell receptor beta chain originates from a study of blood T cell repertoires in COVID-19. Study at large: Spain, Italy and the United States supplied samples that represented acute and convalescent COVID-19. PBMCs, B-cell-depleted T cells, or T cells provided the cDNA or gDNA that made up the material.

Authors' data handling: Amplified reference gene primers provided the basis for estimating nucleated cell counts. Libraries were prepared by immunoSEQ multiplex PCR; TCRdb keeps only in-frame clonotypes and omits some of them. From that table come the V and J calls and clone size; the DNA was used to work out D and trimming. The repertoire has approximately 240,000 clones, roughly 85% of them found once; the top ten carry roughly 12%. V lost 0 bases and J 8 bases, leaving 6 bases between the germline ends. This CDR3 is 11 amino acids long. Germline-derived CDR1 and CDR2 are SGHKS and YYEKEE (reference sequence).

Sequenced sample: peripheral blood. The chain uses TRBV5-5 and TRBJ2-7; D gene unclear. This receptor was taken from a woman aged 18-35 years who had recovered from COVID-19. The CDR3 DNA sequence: TGTGCCAGCAGCTTGGAGTCTAAGCAGTACTTC. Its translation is CASSLESKQYF.